This T cell receptor beta chain is drawn from a study of blood T cell repertoires in COVID-19. J was trimmed by 4 bases and V by 5 bases; bases with no gene match: 4. This CDR3 has 14 amino acids. Germline assignment: CDR1 SGHTA and CDR2 FQGNSA. Sequenced by immunoSEQ multiplex PCR; TCRdb stores in-frame clones only, minus some. Of 400,000 to 450,000 clones listed, about nine tenths are singletons. Sequenced input: peripheral blood. This clonotype was obtained from a woman aged 40-49 years with COVID-19, enrolled during active disease. V and J are TRBV7-2 and TRBJ2-1; 8 nucleotides match TRBD2. The CDR3 sequence: CASSPGLAYNEQFF. The CDR3 DNA sequence: TGTGCCAGCAGCCCTGGACTAGCTTACAATGAGCAGTTCTTC.